This T cell receptor (beta chain) was found in a study of blood T cell repertoires in COVID-19. The overall study: Specimens from acute and convalescent COVID-19 originated in the United States, Italy and Spain. Sample material is recorded as cDNA or gDNA derived from T cells, B-cell-depleted T cells, or PBMCs.

Assay: immunoSEQ multiplex PCR; the TCRdb copy retains only in-frame clones and omits some. The table lists hundreds of thousands of clones, more than 80% of them singletons. Germline V gene lookup returns CDR1 LNHNV and CDR2 YYDKDF (reference sequence). Germline trimming cut 1 base from V and 5 bases from J; bases unmatched to any gene: 7. The CDR3 runs to 16 residues. The sample comprised peripheral blood. The chain links TRBV15 to TRBJ2-5, with TRBD1 matching over 10 bases. The source of this sequence is a woman aged 30 to 39 with COVID-19, enrolled during active disease. This chain's CDR3 is CATSRVPGQGKETQYF. In DNA, the CDR3 is TGTGCCACCAGCAGAGTCCCGGGACAGGGGAAGGAGACCCAGTACTTC.